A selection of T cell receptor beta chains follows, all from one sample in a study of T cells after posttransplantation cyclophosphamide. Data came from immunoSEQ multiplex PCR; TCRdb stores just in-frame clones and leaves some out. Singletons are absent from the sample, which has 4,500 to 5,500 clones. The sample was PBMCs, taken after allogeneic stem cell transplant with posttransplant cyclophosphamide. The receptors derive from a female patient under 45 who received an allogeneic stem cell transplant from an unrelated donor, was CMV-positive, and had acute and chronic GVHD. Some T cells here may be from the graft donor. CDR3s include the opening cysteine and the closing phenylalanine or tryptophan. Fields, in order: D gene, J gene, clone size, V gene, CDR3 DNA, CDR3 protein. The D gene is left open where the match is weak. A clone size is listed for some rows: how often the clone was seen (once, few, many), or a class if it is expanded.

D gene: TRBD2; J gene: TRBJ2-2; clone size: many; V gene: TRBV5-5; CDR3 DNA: TGTGCCAGCAGCGAGACGGGAGGGAGTTACACCGGGGAGCTGTTTTTT; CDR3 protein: CASSETGGSYTGELFF
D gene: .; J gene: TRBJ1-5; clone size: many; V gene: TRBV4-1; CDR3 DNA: TGCGCCAGCAGCCAAGACCGGGGTCTCACAGGCAATCAGCCCCAGCATTTT; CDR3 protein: CASSQDRGLTGNQPQHF
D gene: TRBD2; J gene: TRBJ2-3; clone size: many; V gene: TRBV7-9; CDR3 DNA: TGTGCCAGCGTTGCTAGCGGGGGAACAGATACGCAGTATTTT; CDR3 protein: CASVASGGTDTQYF
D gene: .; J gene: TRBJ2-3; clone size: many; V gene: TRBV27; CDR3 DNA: TGTGCCAGCAGTCTCCCCGGCACAGATACGCAGTATTTT; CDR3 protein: CASSLPGTDTQYF
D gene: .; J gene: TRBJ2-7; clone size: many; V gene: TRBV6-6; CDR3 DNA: TGTGCCAGCAGTTACGTTGAGGGATACTCCTACGAGCAGTACTTC; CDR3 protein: CASSYVEGYSYEQYF
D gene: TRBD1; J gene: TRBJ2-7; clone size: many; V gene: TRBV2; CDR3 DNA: TGTGCCAGCAGGCTACAGGGGGAAGGGGAGCAGTACTTC; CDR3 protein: CASRLQGEGEQYF
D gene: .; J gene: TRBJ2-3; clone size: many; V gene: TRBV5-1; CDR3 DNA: TGCGCCAGCAGCTTGATGGCAGGGGGCACAGATACGCAGTATTTT; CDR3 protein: CASSLMAGGTDTQYF
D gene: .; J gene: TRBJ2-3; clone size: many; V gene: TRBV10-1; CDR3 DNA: TGCGCCAGCAGTGCGGACTTGACAGATACGCAGTATTTT; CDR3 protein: CASSADLTDTQYF
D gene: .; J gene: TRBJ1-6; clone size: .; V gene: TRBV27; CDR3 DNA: TGTGCCAGCAGTTTATGGGGCCTACCGAATTCACCCCTCCACTTT; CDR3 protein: CASSLWGLPNSPLHF
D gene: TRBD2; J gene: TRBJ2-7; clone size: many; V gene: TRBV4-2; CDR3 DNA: TGTGCCAGCAGCCAAGTAACTAGCGGGAGCCCCCGTGAATCCGAGCAGTACTTC; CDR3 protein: CASSQVTSGSPRESEQYF
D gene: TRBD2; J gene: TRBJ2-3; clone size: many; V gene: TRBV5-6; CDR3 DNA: TGTGCCAGCAGCTTAAGCGGGAGTAAGGATACGCAGTATTTT; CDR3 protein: CASSLSGSKDTQYF
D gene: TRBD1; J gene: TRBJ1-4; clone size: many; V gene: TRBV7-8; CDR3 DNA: TGTGCCAGCAGCTTTGGGACAGGGCTACGGGAAAAACTGTTTTTT; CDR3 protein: CASSFGTGLREKLFF
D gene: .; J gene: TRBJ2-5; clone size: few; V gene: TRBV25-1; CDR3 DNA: TGTGCCAGCAGTGAATGGGTGGACAGAGGGGAGACCCAGTACTTC; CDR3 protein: CASSEWVDRGETQYF
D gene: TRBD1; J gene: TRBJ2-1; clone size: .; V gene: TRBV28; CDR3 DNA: TGTGCCAGCAGTTTATGGGACAGGGGGTGGAATGAGCAGTTCTTC; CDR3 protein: CASSLWDRGWNEQFF
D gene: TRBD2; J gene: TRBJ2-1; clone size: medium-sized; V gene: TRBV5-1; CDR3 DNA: TGCGCCAGCAGCACTGGACTAGCGGGAGGGTATGAGCAGTTCTTC; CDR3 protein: CASSTGLAGGYEQFF
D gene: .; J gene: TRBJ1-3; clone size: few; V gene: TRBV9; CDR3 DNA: TGTGCCAGCAGTGACTCCCTATCTGGCTCTGGAAACACCATATATTTT; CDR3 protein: CASSDSLSGSGNTIYF
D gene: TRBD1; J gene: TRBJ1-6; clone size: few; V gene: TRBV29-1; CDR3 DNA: TGCAGCGTATTGACAGGGTGGAATTCACCCCTCCACTTT; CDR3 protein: CSVLTGWNSPLHF